This TCR beta chain was recovered during a study of blood T cell repertoires in COVID-19. TCRdb's copy holds only in-frame clones and misses some; the assay was immunoSEQ multiplex PCR. The sample includes 55,000 to 80,000 clones, approximately 78% seen only once; the top ten take approximately 12%. The CDR3 extends over 16 amino acids. After removal of 5 bases from V and 0 bases from J, the junction contained 7 bases not matched to a gene. This clonotype originated in a human donor in a cohort sampled during active COVID-19. The gene calls are TRBV5-7 and TRBJ1-5; 8 bases are shared with TRBD1. TRBV5-7 carries the ORF label, with uncertain function. The sequencing sample was made of peripheral blood. The CDR3 nucleotides are TGTGCCAGCAGGTGTTGGACAGGGTATAGCAATCAGCCCCAGCATTTT. Translating it yields CASRCWTGYSNQPQHF.